The 15 T cell receptor beta chains below were found in one sample sequenced in a study of blood T cells in healthy people across ages. For the second PCR, which ran for about 7 to 11 cycles, a sample-barcoded 5' primer and a J-beta primer mix were used. TCRdb re-analysed the 5' RACE reads in MiXCR, keeping a single row per CDR3 protein. The data contain about 780,000 distinct CDR3 sequences, about half of them singletons. Sequenced input: blood. The receptors stem from a man at least 80 years old in good health.

The table lists this clonotype with a few counts. The genes are TRBV7-2 and TRBJ1-1, with a tentative D call TRBD1 (5 bases). V lost 2 bases and J lost 0, with 16 bases in between. The germline CDR1 and CDR2 sequences are SGHTA and FQGNSA. CDR3 length: 17 residues. CDR3 in amino acids: CASSLIITGTMNTEAFF. The CDR3 DNA is TGTGCCAGCAGCTTAATAATAACGGGGACCATGAACACTGAAGCTTTCTTT.

The chain recombines TRBV3-1 with TRBJ1-1, with D hard to call. V shed 0 bases and J shed 1 base, with 6 bases lying between them. The CDR3 runs 14 residues. Germline loops: CDR1 LGHDT, CDR2 YNNKEL (reference sequence). CDR3 in DNA: TGTGCCAGCAGCCAAGAAGCGGAGAACACTGAAGCTTTCTTT. Translated: CASSQEAENTEAFF.

This chain joins TRBV6-2 or TRBV6-3 and TRBJ2-1; D is ambiguous. Germline CDR1 MNHEY, CDR2 SVGEGT. V shed 2 bases and J shed 2 bases, with 4 bases lying between them. This CDR3 spans 13 amino acids. Here the CDR3 reads CASSYRAYNEQFF. CDR3 DNA: TGTGCCAGCAGTTACCGCGCCTACAATGAGCAGTTCTTC.

J is TRBJ2-7 and V is TRBV3-1; D unresolved. Trimming took off 0 bases at V and 5 bases at J, with 5 bases between the two ends. The CDR3 has 12 residues. CDR1 and CDR2 from the germline V gene are LGHDT and YNNKEL (reference sequence). The CDR3 region is CASSQDQDEQYF. In DNA form, the CDR3 reads TGTGCCAGCAGCCAAGATCAGGACGAGCAGTACTTC.

The chain uses TRBV12-3 or TRBV12-4 and TRBJ2-7, with 9 bases that match TRBD1. Losses at the gene ends were 10 bases for V and 4 bases for J; bases not matched to a gene: 8. The CDR3 sequence is 13 residues long. CDR3 DNA sequence: TGTGCCACCTCCCTGGGACAGGGATACGAGCAGTACTTC. This encodes CATSLGQGYEQYF.

This chain links TRBV6-1 with TRBJ1-2; D might be TRBD1 (5 bases). The CDR3 totals 13 residues. The V gene's germline CDR1 is MNHNS and CDR2 SASEGT. The V gene lost 4 bases and the J gene lost 5 bases, with 11 bases spanning the gap. The CDR3: CASSGGVSYGYTF. The CDR3 nucleotides read TGTGCCAGCAGTGGGGGCGTATCGTATGGCTACACCTTC.

This chain links TRBV29-1 with TRBJ2-5, with D possibly matching TRBD1 (6 bases). With 4 bases removed from V and 11 bases from J, the gap between germline ends came to 20 bases. This CDR3 region has 13 residues. Germline V lookup: CDR1 SQVTM, CDR2 ANQGSEA. The CDR3 DNA sequence: TGCAGCGTTGCCTCCCGCCAGGGGAATGAGCAGTACTTC. Protein sequence: CSVASRQGNEQYF.

The chain is built from TRBV20-1 and TRBJ2-1, with 14 bases lining up with TRBD2. CDR1 and CDR2 from the germline V gene are DFQATT and SNEGSKA (reference sequence). The CDR3 contains 17 residues. Trimming cost V 6 bases and J 1 base; bases outside gene matches: 8. CDR3 DNA: TGCAGTGCGGGGACTAGCGGGAGTAGTACTTCCTACAATGAGCAGTTCTTC. Its translation is CSAGTSGSSTSYNEQFF.

The table lists this clonotype with many counts. The V and J genes are TRBV9 and TRBJ2-3; D perhaps matches TRBD2 (5 bases). Trimming took off 3 bases at V and 5 bases at J, with 16 bases between the two ends. CDR1 is SGDLS, CDR2 YYNGEE, per germline. The CDR3 totals 15 residues. CDR3 nucleotide sequence: TGTGCCAGCAGCGCTTCCGGGGATATAGGAGATACGCAGTATTTT. It specifies CASSASGDIGDTQYF.

J is TRBJ2-1 and V is TRBV20-1; D is possibly TRBD1 or TRBD2 (5 bases each). CDR1 DFQATT and CDR2 SNEGSKA come from the germline V gene (reference sequence). The CDR3 consists of 18 residues. Trimming stripped 3 bases from V and 0 bases from J, with 21 bases between. The CDR3 sequence is CSARGISGRPSSYNEQFF. CDR3 in DNA: TGCAGTGCTAGGGGTATTTCGGGACGCCCCAGCTCCTACAATGAGCAGTTCTTC.

The chain combines TRBV7-3 with TRBJ2-1; no clear D. The CDR3 totals 17 residues. The germline V and J ends were trimmed by 1 base and 0 bases, with 13 bases remaining between them. Germline V gene data show CDR1 as SGHTA and CDR2 as FQGTGA. The CDR3 DNA follows: TGTGCCAGCAGCTTAAGGGCGTTCGCTAACTCCTACAATGAGCAGTTCTTC. This encodes CASSLRAFANSYNEQFF.

The CDR3 DNA is TGTGCCAGCAGCCCCCACTGGGGACTAGCCGAAGAGACCCAGTACTTC. Its translation: CASSPHWGLAEETQYF. This chain uses TRBV9 with TRBJ2-5; 9 bases line up with TRBD2. Per the germline V gene, CDR1 is SGDLS and CDR2 is YYNGEE. V was pared by 4 bases and J by 3 bases, with 10 bases of the junction left unmatched. The length of the CDR3 is 16 residues.

The chain employs TRBV20-1 and TRBJ2-3, with TRBD2 as a possible D gene (7 bases). In germline, CDR1 is DFQATT, CDR2 SNEGSKA (reference sequence). Trimming shortened V by 5 bases and J by 9 bases, and 12 bases separated the two germline ends. This CDR3 spans 11 amino acids. As DNA, the CDR3 is TGCAGTGCTGGGGGGGGCGGCACGCAGTATTTT. Protein: CSAGGGGTQYF.

This chain uses TRBV12-3 or TRBV12-4 with TRBJ2-7; 7 nucleotides agree with TRBD2. Trimming took 3 bases from V and 5 from J; bases not matched to a gene: 10. The CDR3 contains 15 residues. The DNA for the CDR3 is TGTGCCAGCAGTTTTGGGTCGTGGCGGGAGAACGAGCAGTACTTC. It encodes CASSFGSWRENEQYF.

The chain couples TRBV2 to TRBJ2-5; D gene ambiguous. The DNA matches TRBJ2-4 better at its end, which makes the J call doubtful. CDR3 size: 13 residues. CDR1 SNHLY and CDR2 FYNNEI come from the germline V gene. The CDR3 coding sequence is TGTGCCAGCAATCCAAGGGCCAAAAACATTCAGTACTTC. As protein: CASNPRAKNIQYF.